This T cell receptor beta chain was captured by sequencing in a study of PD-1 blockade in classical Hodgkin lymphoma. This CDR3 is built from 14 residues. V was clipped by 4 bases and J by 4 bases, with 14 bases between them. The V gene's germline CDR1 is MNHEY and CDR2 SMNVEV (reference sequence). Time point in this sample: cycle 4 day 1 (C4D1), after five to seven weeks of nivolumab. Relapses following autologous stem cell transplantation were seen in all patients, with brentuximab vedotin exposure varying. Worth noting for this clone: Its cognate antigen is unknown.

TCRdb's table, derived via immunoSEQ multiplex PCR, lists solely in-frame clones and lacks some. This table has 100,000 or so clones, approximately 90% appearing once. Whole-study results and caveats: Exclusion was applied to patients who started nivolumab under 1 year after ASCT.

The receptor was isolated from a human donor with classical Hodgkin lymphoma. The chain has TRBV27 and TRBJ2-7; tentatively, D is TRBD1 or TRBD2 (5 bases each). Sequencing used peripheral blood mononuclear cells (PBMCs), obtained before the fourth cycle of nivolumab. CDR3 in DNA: TGTGCCAGCAGTTCGGGGCCATTACCTTACGAGCAGTACTTC. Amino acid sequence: CASSSGPLPYEQYF.